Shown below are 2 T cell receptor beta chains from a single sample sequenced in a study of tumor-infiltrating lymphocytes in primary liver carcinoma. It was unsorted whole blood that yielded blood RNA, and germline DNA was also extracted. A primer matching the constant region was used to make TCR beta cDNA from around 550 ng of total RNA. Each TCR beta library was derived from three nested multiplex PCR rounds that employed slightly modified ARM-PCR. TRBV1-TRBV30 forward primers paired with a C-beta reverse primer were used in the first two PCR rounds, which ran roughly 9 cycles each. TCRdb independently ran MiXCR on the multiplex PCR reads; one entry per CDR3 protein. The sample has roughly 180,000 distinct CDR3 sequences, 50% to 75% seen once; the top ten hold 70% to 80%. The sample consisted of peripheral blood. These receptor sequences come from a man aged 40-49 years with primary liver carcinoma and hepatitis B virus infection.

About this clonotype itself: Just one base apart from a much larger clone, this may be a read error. The CDR3, as DNA: TGTGCCAGCAGCGCTCAGGGGGTCGGAGAGACCCAGTACTTC. The encoded protein is CASSAQGVGETQYF. The gene calls are TRBV11-2 and TRBJ2-5, with 7 bases lining up with TRBD1. Per germline, CDR1 SGHAT and CDR2 FQNNGV. Trimming at V came to 5 bases and at J to 4 bases, leaving 7 bases not matched to a gene. This CDR3 is 14 amino acids long.

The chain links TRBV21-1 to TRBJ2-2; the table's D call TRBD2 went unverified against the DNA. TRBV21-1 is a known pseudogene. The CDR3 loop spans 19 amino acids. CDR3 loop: CARYGDGTSGSKTTGELFF. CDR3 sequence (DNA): TGTGCCCGCTATGGGGACGGGACTAGCGGGAGTAAGACCACCGGGGAGCTGTTTTTT.